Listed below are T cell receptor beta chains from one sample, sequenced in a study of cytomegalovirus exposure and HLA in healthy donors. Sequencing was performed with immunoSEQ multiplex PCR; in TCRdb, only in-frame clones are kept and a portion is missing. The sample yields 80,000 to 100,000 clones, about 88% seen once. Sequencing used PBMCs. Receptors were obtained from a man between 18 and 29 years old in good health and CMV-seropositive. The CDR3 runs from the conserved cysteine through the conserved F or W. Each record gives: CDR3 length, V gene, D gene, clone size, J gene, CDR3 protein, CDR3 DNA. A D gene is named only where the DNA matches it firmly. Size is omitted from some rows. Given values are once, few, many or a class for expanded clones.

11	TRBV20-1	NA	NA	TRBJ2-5	CSAERAETQYF	TGCAGTGCGGAGAGGGCGGAGACCCAGTACTTC
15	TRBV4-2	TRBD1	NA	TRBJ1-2	CASSQQQTGGYGYTF	TGTGCCAGCAGCCAACAACAAACAGGGGGCTATGGCTACACCTTC
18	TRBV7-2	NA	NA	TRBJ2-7	CASSFRVSSGSLAYEQYF	TGTGCCAGCAGCTTTCGTGTCAGTTCCGGGTCCCTCGCCTACGAGCAGTACTTC
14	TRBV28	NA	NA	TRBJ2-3	CASSISRPLDTQYF	TGTGCCAGCAGCATTAGCCGCCCCCTCGATACGCAGTATTTT
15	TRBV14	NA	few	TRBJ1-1	CASSQAGALNTEAFF	TGTGCCAGCAGCCAGGCAGGGGCCTTGAACACTGAAGCTTTCTTT
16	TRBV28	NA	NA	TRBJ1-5	CASSQIDRFSNQPQHF	TGTGCCAGCAGCCAAATCGACAGGTTTAGCAATCAGCCCCAGCATTTT
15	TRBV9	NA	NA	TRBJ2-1	CASSVRDISYNEQFF	TGTGCCAGCAGCGTAAGGGACATCTCATACAATGAGCAGTTCTTC
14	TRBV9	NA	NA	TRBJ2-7	CASSPKNMRSEQYF	TGTGCCAGCAGCCCCAAAAACATGCGGTCCGAGCAGTACTTC
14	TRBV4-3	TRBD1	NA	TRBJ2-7	CASSQGTGDYEQYF	TGCGCCAGCAGCCAGGGGACAGGGGACTACGAGCAGTACTTC
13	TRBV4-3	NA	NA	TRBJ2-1	CASSPQTYNEQFF	TGCGCCAGCAGCCCGCAGACATACAATGAGCAGTTCTTC
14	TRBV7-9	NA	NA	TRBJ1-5	CASSPWGGDQPQHF	TGTGCCAGCAGCCCATGGGGGGGGGATCAGCCCCAGCATTTT
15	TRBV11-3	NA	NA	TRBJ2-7	CASSLGSTLSYEQYF	TGTGCCAGCAGCTTAGGTAGTACCCTTTCCTACGAGCAGTACTTC
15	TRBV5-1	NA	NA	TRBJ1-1	CASSSVGQGYTEAFF	TGCGCCAGCAGCTCAGTGGGGCAGGGGTACACTGAAGCTTTCTTT
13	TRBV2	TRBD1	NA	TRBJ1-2	CASSGQGNYGYTF	TGTGCCAGCAGTGGACAGGGTAACTATGGCTACACCTTC
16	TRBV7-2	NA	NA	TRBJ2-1	CASSPAGLTKGNEQFF	TGTGCCAGCAGCCCCGCGGGGCTGACGAAGGGGAATGAGCAGTTCTTC
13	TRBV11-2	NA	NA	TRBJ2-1	CASSRGQNNEQFF	TGTGCCAGCAGCCGAGGACAGAACAATGAGCAGTTCTTC
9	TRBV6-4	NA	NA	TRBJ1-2	CASSIGYTF	TGTGCCAGCAGCATTGGCTACACCTTC